This TCR beta chain was captured in a study of graft-versus-host responses after intestinal transplantation. Study-level background: Grafts were multivisceral, liver-intestinal, or isolated intestinal.

This clone was observed once. Its cognate antigen is unknown. CDR3 length: 17 amino acids. CDR1 is SEHNR and CDR2 is FQNEAQ in the germline V gene (reference sequence). V gave up 1 base and J gave up 4 bases; unmatched junction bases: 7. Libraries were prepared by immunoSEQ multiplex PCR; TCRdb keeps only in-frame clonotypes and omits some of them. The data contain more than 80,000 clones, 80% to 85% of them singletons. Whole-study findings and limits: Early post-transplant falls in HvG clones accompanied the peak levels of circulating GvH clones. Marrow from the recipient contained GvH clones, some of which had appeared first in ileum or blood. Allografts carried high graft-versus-host to host-versus-graft clonal ratios in patients having graft-donor T cell macrochimerism.

The receptor was isolated from a human donor who received an intestinal transplant. The V gene is TRBV7-9, the J gene TRBJ2-5; TRBD1 aligns across 12 bases. Here the sequenced sample was unstimulated CD8+ T cells sorted from spleen or lymph node cells, taken before intestinal transplant. The CDR3 bases are TGTGCCAGCAGCTTAGGACCGGGACAGGGGGCGTCAGAGACCCAGTACTTC. This codes for CASSLGPGQGASETQYF.